This paragraph reports one T cell receptor beta chain. Its cognate antigen is unknown. The data were obtained in a study of T cell responses to AZD1222 COVID-19 vaccine. General study findings and limits: Two doses of AZD1222 preceded a rise in Spike-specific TCR breadth and depth.

In germline, CDR1 is SGHAT, CDR2 FQDESV (reference sequence). The CDR3 sequence is 14 residues long. Trimming shortened V by 3 bases and J by 0 bases, and 8 bases separated the two germline ends. Profiling relied on immunoSEQ multiplex PCR, and the TCRdb table lists in-frame clones only, not all of them. The sample records 140,000 or so clones, roughly 93% being singletons. This clonotype was obtained from an adult who received the AZD1222 COVID-19 vaccine. The sample here was peripheral blood, taken 28 days after the second AZD1222 dose. The rearrangement links TRBV11-1 to TRBJ1-1; D is unresolved. The CDR3 spells CASSLAGLNTEAFF. In DNA, the CDR3 is TGTGCCAGCAGCTTGGCGGGCCTGAACACTGAAGCTTTCTTT. Combining the CDR3 with reference TRBV11-1 and TRBJ1-1 gives the whole variable domain EAEVAQSPRYKITEKSQAVAFWCDPISGHATLYWYRQILGQGPELLVQFQDESVVDDSQLPKDRFSAERLKGVDSTLKIQPAELGDSAMYLCASSLAGLNTEAFFGQGTRLTVV.